Here is one T cell receptor (beta chain) with its context. Its antigen is undetermined. Germline V gene data show CDR1 as SQVTM and CDR2 as ANQGSEA. V gave up 7 bases and J gave up 3 bases, with 15 bases separating them. This CDR3 has 13 residues. The data were obtained in a study of T cell responses to AZD1222 COVID-19 vaccine. Study at large: Recipients boosted at about 4 weeks or about 12 weeks are pooled.

Profiling relied on immunoSEQ multiplex PCR, and the TCRdb table lists in-frame clones only, not all of them. The data contain fewer than 150,000 clones, 89% of them seen just once; the ten biggest clones take up 3.5% to 4.5%. Study observations and caveats: Only a handful of AZD1222 recipients tested seropositive at baseline. An increase in Spike-specific TCR breadth and depth was observed after two AZD1222 doses. Mostly white British, mostly female donors; authors suggested clonal diversity may be underestimated.

The receptor was derived from an adult in good health. This chain joins TRBV29-1 and TRBJ2-5; D is uncertain. The sample in question was peripheral blood, obtained on day 0 of AZD1222 vaccination. Here the CDR3 reads CSAEEDKKETQYF. CDR3 sequence (DNA): TGCAGCGCTGAGGAAGATAAAAAAGAGACCCAGTACTTC.